This TCR beta chain stems from a study of CD8+ T cells in alopecia areata. Turning to the study itself: Patients in the treated group were given tofacitinib by mouth, 5 to 10 mg twice a day. Tofacitinib continued for 6 to 18 months and was then withheld for 6 months.

Indicated treatment: oral pan-JAK inhibitor, 5-10 mg twice daily. Germline CDR1 and CDR2: GTSNPN and SVGIG (reference sequence). The CDR3 is made up of 14 amino acids. The V segment lost 3 bases and the J segment 3 bases; nucleotides outside the gene matches: 3. Once RNA had been extracted, it was reverse transcribed into cDNA to act as the sequencing template. Sequencing used immunoSEQ multiplex PCR; TCRdb keeps in-frame clones, though not all of them. The sample has 210,000 or so clones; under 70% are singletons. Source: CD4+ T cells sorted from blood, taken around week 46, from a patient treated with tofacitinib. The chain has TRBV30 and TRBJ1-5, with TRBD1 identical over 9 bases. This sequence originates from a human donor with alopecia areata. The CDR3: CAWSWDRDNQPQHF. In DNA, the CDR3 is TGTGCCTGGAGCTGGGACAGGGACAATCAGCCCCAGCATTTT. Based on the CDR3 plus reference TRBV30 and TRBJ1-5, the full variable domain is SQTIHQWPATLVQPVGSPLSLECTVEGTSNPNLYWYRQAAGRGLQLLFYSVGIGQISSEVPQNLSASRPQDRQFILSSKKLLLSDSGFYLCAWSWDRDNQPQHFGDGTRLSIL.